This entry describes one TCR beta chain. Antigen unknown. Regarding treatment: roughly 18 received Ad26.COV2.S at low or high dose, single or two shots; about 5 received placebo; per-sample allocation not given. Following the first vaccine or placebo injection, samples were taken on day 63. Some clones are missing from TCRdb's copy, which holds only in-frame ones; the method was immunoSEQ multiplex PCR. The table has a few hundred thousand clones, around 87% seen once. Germline CDR1 and CDR2: SQVTM and ANQGSEA. Trimming took off 0 bases at V and 6 bases at J, with 12 bases between the two ends. The CDR3 is made up of 14 amino acids. The sample belongs to a study of Ad26.COV2.S vaccination and SARS-CoV-2 variants. Study-level information: Intramuscular Ad26.COV2.S doses were given once or twice, 56 days apart. Overall study results and limits: Vaccinees and placebo recipients showed similar non-spike TCR breadth. Vaccine recipients posted higher spike-specific TCR breadth than their placebo counterparts.

The V gene is TRBV29-1, the J gene TRBJ2-1; unclear D gene. The material sequenced was peripheral blood, taken in a trial of Ad26.COV2.S vaccine versus placebo. The receptor comes from a person aged 18 to 65 who received the Ad26.COV2.S COVID-19 vaccine or a placebo. As DNA, the CDR3 is TGCAGCGTTGAAGATCTCTTAAGTAGCAATGAGCAGTTCTTC. Translating it yields CSVEDLLSSNEQFF.